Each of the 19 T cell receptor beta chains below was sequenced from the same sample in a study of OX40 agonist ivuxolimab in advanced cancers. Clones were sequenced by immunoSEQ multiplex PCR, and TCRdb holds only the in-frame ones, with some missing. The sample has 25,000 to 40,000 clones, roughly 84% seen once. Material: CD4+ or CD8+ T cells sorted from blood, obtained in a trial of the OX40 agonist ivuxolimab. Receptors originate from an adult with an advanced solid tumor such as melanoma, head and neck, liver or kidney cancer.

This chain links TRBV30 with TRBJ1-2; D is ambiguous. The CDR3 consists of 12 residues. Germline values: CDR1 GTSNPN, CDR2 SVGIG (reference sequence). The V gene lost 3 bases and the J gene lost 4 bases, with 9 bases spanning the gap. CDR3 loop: CAWSPGSYGYTF. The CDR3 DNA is TGTGCCTGGAGCCCCGGGTCCTATGGCTACACCTTC.

CDR3 in amino acids: CASSLGITSGANVLTF. DNA of the CDR3: TGCGCCAGCAGCTTGGGGATCACCTCTGGGGCCAACGTCCTGACTTTC. The chain is built from TRBV5-1 and TRBJ2-6; no reliable D call. Trimming stripped 0 bases from V and 0 bases from J, with 7 bases between. This CDR3 is built from 16 residues. From germline, CDR1 is SGHRS and CDR2 YFSETQ.

CDR3 sequence reads: CASLDTNYGYTF. CDR3 DNA: TGTGCCAGCCTCGACACCAACTATGGCTACACCTTC. This sequence joins TRBV9 and TRBJ1-2; D remains unclear. V was trimmed by 7 bases and J by 2 bases, leaving 9 bases between them. Germline V gives CDR1 SGDLS, CDR2 YYNGEE. The CDR3 runs 12 residues.

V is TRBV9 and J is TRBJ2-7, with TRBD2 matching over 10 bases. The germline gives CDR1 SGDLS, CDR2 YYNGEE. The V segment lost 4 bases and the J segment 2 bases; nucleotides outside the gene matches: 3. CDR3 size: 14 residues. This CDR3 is CASSQAGGTYEQYF. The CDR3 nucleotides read TGTGCCAGCAGCCAAGCGGGAGGGACCTACGAGCAGTACTTC. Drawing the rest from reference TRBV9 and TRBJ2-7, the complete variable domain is DSGVTQTPKHLITATGQRVTLRCSPRSGDLSVYWYQQSLDQGLQFLIQYYNGEERAKGNILERFSAQQFPDLHSELNLSSLELGDSALYFCASSQAGGTYEQYFGPGTRLTVT.

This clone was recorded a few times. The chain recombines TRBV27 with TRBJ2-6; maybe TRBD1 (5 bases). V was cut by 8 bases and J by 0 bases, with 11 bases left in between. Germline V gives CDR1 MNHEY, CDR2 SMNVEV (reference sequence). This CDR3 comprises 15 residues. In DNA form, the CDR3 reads TGTGCCAGCTCATCAGGGTTCTCTGGGGCCAACGTCCTGACTTTC. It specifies CASSSGFSGANVLTF.

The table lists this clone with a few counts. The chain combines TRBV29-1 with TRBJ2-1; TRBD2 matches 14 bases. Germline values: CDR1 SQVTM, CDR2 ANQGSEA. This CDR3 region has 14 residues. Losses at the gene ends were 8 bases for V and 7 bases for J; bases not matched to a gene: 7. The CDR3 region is CSLPGLAGVNEQFF. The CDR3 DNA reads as TGCAGCCTCCCGGGACTAGCGGGGGTAAATGAGCAGTTCTTC.

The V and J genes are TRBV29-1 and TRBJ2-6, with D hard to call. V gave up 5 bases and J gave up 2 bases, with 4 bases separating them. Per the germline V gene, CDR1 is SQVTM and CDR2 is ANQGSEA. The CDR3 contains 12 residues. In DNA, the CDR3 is TGCAGCGTTTACCCTGGGGCCAACGTCCTGACTTTC. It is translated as CSVYPGANVLTF.

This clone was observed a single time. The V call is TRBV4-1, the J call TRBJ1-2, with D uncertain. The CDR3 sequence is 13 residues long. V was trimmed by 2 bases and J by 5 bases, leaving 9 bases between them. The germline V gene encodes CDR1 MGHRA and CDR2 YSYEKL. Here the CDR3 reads CASSQQNGYGYTF. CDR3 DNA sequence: TGCGCCAGCAGCCAACAGAATGGTTATGGCTACACCTTC.

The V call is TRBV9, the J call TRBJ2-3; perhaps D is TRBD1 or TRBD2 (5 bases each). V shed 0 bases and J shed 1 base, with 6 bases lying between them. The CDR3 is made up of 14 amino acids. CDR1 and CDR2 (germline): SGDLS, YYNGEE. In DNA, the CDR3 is TGTGCCAGCAGCGTAGTGGGGGGCACAGATACGCAGTATTTT. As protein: CASSVVGGTDTQYF. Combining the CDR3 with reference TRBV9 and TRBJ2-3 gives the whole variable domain DSGVTQTPKHLITATGQRVTLRCSPRSGDLSVYWYQQSLDQGLQFLIQYYNGEERAKGNILERFSAQQFPDLHSELNLSSLELGDSALYFCASSVVGGTDTQYFGPGTRLTVL.

Written as DNA, the CDR3 is TGCGCCAGCAGCCCAAACAGCGCGGGGGTGAACACCGGGGAGCTGTTTTTT. Translating it yields CASSPNSAGVNTGELFF. The chain employs TRBV4-3 and TRBJ2-2; 7 bases are a match to TRBD2. Germline trimming cut 4 bases from V and 1 base from J; bases unmatched to any gene: 9. CDR1 and CDR2 from the germline V gene are LGHNA and YSLEER. This CDR3 comprises 17 residues.

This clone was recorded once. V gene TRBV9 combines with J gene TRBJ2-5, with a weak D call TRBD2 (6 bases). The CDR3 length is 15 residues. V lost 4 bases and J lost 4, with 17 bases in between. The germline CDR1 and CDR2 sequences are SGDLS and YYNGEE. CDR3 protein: CASSPVGGAGETQYF. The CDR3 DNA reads TGTGCCAGCAGCCCGGTGGGGGGAGCGGGAGAGACCCAGTACTTC.

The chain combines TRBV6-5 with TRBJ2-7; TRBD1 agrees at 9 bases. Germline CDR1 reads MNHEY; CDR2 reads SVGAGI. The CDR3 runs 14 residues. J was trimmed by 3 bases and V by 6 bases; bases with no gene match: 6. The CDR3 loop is CASSPGTGNYEQYF. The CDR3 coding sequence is TGTGCCAGCAGCCCCGGGACAGGGAACTACGAGCAGTACTTC.

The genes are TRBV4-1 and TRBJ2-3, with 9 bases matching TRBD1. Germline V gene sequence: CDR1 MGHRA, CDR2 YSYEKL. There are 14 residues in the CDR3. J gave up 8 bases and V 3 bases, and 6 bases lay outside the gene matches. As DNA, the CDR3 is TGCGCCAGCAGCCAGGGACAGGGAAAAGGTACGCAGTATTTT. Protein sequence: CASSQGQGKGTQYF.

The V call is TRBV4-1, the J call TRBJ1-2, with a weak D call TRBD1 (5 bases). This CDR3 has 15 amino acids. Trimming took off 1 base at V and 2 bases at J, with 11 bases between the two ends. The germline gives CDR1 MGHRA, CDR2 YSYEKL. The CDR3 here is CASSQASGVNYGYTF. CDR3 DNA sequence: TGCGCCAGCAGCCAAGCGTCGGGGGTAAACTATGGCTACACCTTC.

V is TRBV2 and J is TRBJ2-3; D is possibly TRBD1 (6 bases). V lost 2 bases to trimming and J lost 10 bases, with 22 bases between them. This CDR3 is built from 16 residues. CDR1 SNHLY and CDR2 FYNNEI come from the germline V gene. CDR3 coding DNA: TGTGCCAGCAGTGAAAACAACAGGGTTGGATCTCTATCGCAGTATTTT. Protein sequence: CASSENNRVGSLSQYF.

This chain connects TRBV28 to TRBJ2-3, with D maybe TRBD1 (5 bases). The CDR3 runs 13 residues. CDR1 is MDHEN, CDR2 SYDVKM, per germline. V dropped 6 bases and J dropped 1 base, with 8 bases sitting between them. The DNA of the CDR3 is TGTGCCAGCAGGAAACAGGGCACAGATACGCAGTATTTT. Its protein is CASRKQGTDTQYF.

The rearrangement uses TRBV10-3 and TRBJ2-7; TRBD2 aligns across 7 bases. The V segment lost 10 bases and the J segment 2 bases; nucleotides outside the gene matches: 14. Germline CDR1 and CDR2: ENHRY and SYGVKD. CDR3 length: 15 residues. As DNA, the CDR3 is TGTGCCACCCGAGGGAGGGCACCGCCCCCCTACGAGCAGTACTTC. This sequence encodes CATRGRAPPPYEQYF.

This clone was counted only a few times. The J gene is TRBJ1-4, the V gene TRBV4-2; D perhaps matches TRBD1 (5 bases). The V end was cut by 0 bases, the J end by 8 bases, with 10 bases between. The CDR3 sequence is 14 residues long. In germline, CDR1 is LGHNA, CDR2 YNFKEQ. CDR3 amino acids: CASSQEGVAEKLFF. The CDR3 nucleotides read TGTGCCAGCAGCCAAGAGGGGGTCGCGGAAAAACTGTTTTTT.

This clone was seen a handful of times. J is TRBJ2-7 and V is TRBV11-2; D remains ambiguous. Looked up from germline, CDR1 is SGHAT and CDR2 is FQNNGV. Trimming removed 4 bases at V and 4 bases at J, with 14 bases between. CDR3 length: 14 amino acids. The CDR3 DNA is TGTGCCAGCAGCTGGGATACCTTGGGGTACGAGCAGTACTTC. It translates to CASSWDTLGYEQYF.